These 9 T cell receptor beta chains were all obtained from the same sample, sequenced in a study of cytomegalovirus exposure and HLA in healthy donors. 60 Vbeta and 13 Jbeta primers were used in PCR. Libraries were prepared by immunoSEQ multiplex PCR; TCRdb keeps only in-frame clonotypes and omits some of them. Across around 130,000 clones, the top ten clones capture 1.5% to 2% of the sample. The sample taken for sequencing was PBMCs. Receptors originate from an older woman in good health and CMV-seronegative.

The gene calls are TRBV27 and TRBJ1-1; D possibly corresponds to TRBD1 (5 bases). The CDR3 sequence is 14 residues long. Per germline, CDR1 MNHEY and CDR2 SMNVEV (reference sequence). V was shortened by 8 bases and J by 6 bases, with 19 bases between the two germline ends. In nucleotides, the CDR3 is TGTGCCAGCGGTAAGGACATAATGGGCGCTGAAGCTTTCTTT. Translated: CASGKDIMGAEAFF.

The chain uses TRBV6-1 and TRBJ1-2; 8 bases are a match to TRBD1. The CDR3 covers 13 residues. CDR1 and CDR2 (germline): MNHNS, SASEGT. Losses at the gene ends were 11 bases for V and 4 bases for J; bases not matched to a gene: 9. In DNA, the CDR3 is TGTGCCGTTACGACAGGGGCTATCTATGGCTACACCTTC. Its protein product is CAVTTGAIYGYTF.

V usage is TRBV6-1 and J usage is TRBJ1-4; possible D gene TRBD1, 6 bases. V was shortened by 7 bases and J by 7 bases, with 13 bases between the two germline ends. This CDR3 has 13 residues. In germline, CDR1 is MNHNS, CDR2 SASEGT. The CDR3, as DNA: TGTGCCAGCACGGGACAAATTGGTGAAAAACTGTTTTTT. This translates into CASTGQIGEKLFF.

The rearrangement links TRBV27 to TRBJ2-1; tentative D call: TRBD2 (5 bases). The CDR3 consists of 17 residues. Germline CDR1 reads MNHEY; CDR2 reads SMNVEV (reference sequence). The ends were cut back, 2 bases at V and 0 bases at J, with 14 bases in the middle. CDR3 nucleotide sequence: TGTGCCAGCAGTTTAACGGCGGCGGGTAGCTCCTACAATGAGCAGTTCTTC. Its translation: CASSLTAAGSSYNEQFF.

The chain uses TRBV6-5 and TRBJ1-6; tentatively, D is TRBD1 (5 bases). V gave up 0 bases and J gave up 11 bases, with 14 bases separating them. CDR3 length equals 15 residues. In germline, CDR1 is MNHEY, CDR2 SVGAGI. The CDR3 DNA follows: TGTGCCAGCAGTTACTCGACGGGTCAGGGTGCACCCCTCCACTTT. Encoded protein: CASSYSTGQGAPLHF.

The chain combines TRBV28 with TRBJ2-7, with 10 bases that match TRBD2. The CDR3 is 13 residues long. Germline V gene sequence: CDR1 MDHEN, CDR2 SYDVKM. With V trimmed by 9 bases and J by 7 bases, 9 bases remained unmatched. The CDR3 nucleotides are TGTGCCAGTGCTAGCGGGAGTCTTCAGGAGCAGTACTTC. This gives the protein CASASGSLQEQYF. Full variable domain (outside the CDR3, taken from reference TRBV28 and TRBJ2-7): DVKVTQSSRYLVKRTGEKVFLECVQDMDHENMFWYRQDPGLGLRLIYFSYDVKMKEKGDIPEGYSVSREKKERFSLILESASTNQTSMYLCASASGSLQEQYFGPGTRLTVT.

The chain has TRBV27 and TRBJ2-2; no clear D gene. The CDR3 totals 12 residues. V shed 5 bases and J shed 6 bases, with 7 bases lying between them. Germline lookup yields CDR1 MNHEY and CDR2 SMNVEV (reference sequence). The DNA of the CDR3 is TGTGCCAGCAGTCCCGGTTCCGGGGAGCTGTTTTTT. Translated, it gives CASSPGSGELFF.

This chain connects TRBV28 to TRBJ2-1; D remains ambiguous. Trimming left V 5 bases short and J 8 bases short, with 7 bases between. The CDR3 is 11 amino acids. The germline V gene encodes CDR1 MDHEN and CDR2 SYDVKM. CDR3 sequence (DNA): TGTGCCAGCAGTATCGACTATGAGCAGTTCTTC. Its protein product is CASSIDYEQFF.

This chain connects TRBV28 to TRBJ2-5; D uncertain. V was trimmed by 7 bases and J by 5 bases, leaving 8 bases between them. Germline V gives CDR1 MDHEN, CDR2 SYDVKM. The CDR3 extends over 11 amino acids. CDR3 amino acids: CASTSRETQYF. CDR3 in DNA: TGTGCCAGCACCTCCCGGGAGACCCAGTACTTC. The variable domain in full, completed from reference TRBV28 and TRBJ2-5, reads DVKVTQSSRYLVKRTGEKVFLECVQDMDHENMFWYRQDPGLGLRLIYFSYDVKMKEKGDIPEGYSVSREKKERFSLILESASTNQTSMYLCASTSRETQYFGPGTRLLVL.